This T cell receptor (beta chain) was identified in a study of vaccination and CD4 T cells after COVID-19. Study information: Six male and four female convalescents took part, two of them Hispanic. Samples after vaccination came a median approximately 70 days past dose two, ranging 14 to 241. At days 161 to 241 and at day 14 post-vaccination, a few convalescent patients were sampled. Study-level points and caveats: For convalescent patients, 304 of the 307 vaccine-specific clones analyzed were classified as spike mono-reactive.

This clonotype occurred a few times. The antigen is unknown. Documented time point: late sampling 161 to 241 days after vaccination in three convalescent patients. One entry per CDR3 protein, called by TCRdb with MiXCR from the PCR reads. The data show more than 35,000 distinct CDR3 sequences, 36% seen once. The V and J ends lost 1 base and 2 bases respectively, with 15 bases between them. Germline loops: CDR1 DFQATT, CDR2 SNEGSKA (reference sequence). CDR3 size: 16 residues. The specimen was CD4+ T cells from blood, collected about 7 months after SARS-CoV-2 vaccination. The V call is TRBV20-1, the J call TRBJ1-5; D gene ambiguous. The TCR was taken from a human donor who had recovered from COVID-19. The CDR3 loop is CSARGGGTAGNQPQHF. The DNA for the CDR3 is TGCAGTGCTAGAGGTGGCGGTACGGCGGGCAATCAGCCCCAGCATTTT.